A selection of T cell receptor beta chains follows, all from one sample in a study of shared clonotypes between healthy human individuals. Assay used: immunoSEQ multiplex PCR; TCRdb lists only in-frame clones, some missing. The data hold roughly 640,000 clones, with approximately 97% observed a single time. Sample: naive CD4+ T cells sorted from blood. These TCRs come from a woman aged 30 to 39 in good health. The CDR3 runs from the conserved cysteine through the conserved F or W. A D gene is named only where the DNA matches it firmly. Only some rows state a clone size, as once, few, many or a class for expanded clones.

V,J,size,D,CDR3,DNA
TRBV11-2,TRBJ1-1,-,TRBD1,CASSVWGFRDRANTEAFF,TGTGCCAGCAGCGTTTGGGGGTTCCGGGACAGGGCCAACACTGAAGCTTTCTTT
TRBV2,TRBJ2-7,-,TRBD2,CASSEVAGFRYEQYF,TGTGCCAGCAGTGAAGTAGCGGGATTTCGCTACGAGCAGTACTTC
TRBV6-1,TRBJ2-7,-,TRBD2,CASSDSGGAAEQYF,TGTGCCAGCAGTGATTCCGGGGGGGCGGCCGAGCAGTACTTC
TRBV30,TRBJ1-2,once,-,CAWSVLGRNYGYTF,TGTGCCTGGAGTGTTCTGGGGCGGAACTATGGCTACACCTTC
TRBV30,TRBJ2-3,-,TRBD2,CAWSVVGLADRTDTQYF,TGTGCCTGGAGTGTAGTTGGACTAGCGGACCGCACAGATACGCAGTATTTT
TRBV5-1,TRBJ1-3,-,-,CASSPQAPVGNTIYF,TGCGCCAGCAGCCCACAGGCCCCAGTGGGAAACACCATATATTTT
TRBV7-3,TRBJ2-5,-,TRBD2,CASSSGLAETQYF,TGTGCCAGCAGCTCTGGACTAGCGGAGACCCAGTACTTC
TRBV5-8,TRBJ1-1,-,-,CASSLGGLATEAFF,TGTGCCAGCAGCTTAGGGGGGCTGGCCACTGAAGCTTTCTTT
TRBV11-1,TRBJ2-7,-,-,CASSLDRTSYEQYF,TGTGCCAGCAGCCTCGACCGGACCTCCTACGAGCAGTACTTC
TRBV2,TRBJ1-5,-,-,CASSEEGVPGQPQHF,TGTGCCAGCAGTGAAGAAGGAGTCCCAGGTCAGCCCCAGCATTTT
TRBV7-8,TRBJ2-7,-,TRBD2,CASSFPGGYEQYF,TGTGCCAGCAGCTTTCCGGGAGGCTACGAGCAGTACTTC
TRBV7-2,TRBJ2-1,-,-,CASGLPIVSEQFF,TGTGCCAGCGGACTACCCATCGTTTCGGAGCAGTTCTTC
TRBV5-1,TRBJ1-1,-,-,CASSTGQLNTEAFF,TGCGCCAGCAGCACCGGACAGCTCAACACTGAAGCTTTCTTT
TRBV6-1,TRBJ1-2,-,-,CASSEFSTGYGYTF,TGTGCCAGCAGTGAGTTTTCTACGGGCTATGGCTACACCTTC
TRBV10-1,TRBJ2-1,-,-,CASSEYRDLTHNEQFF,TGCGCCAGCAGTGAGTACCGGGACTTGACCCACAATGAGCAGTTCTTC
TRBV28,TRBJ1-5,-,-,CASSFEGTQPQHF,TGTGCCAGCAGTTTCGAGGGGACCCAGCCCCAGCATTTT
TRBV18,TRBJ1-1,-,TRBD1,CASSPSRDRNTEAFF,TGTGCCAGCTCACCGTCCCGGGACAGGAACACTGAAGCTTTCTTT
TRBV28,TRBJ2-7,-,-,CASSHDWAYEQYF,TGTGCCAGCAGTCACGACTGGGCCTACGAGCAGTACTTC
TRBV19,TRBJ2-5,-,-,CASSISHQETQYF,TGTGCCAGTAGTATCTCTCACCAAGAGACCCAGTACTTC
TRBV19,TRBJ2-7,-,-,CASSMKPLRAHSYEQYF,TGTGCCAGTAGTATGAAACCCCTACGGGCCCACTCCTACGAGCAGTACTTC
TRBV14,TRBJ2-3,-,-,CASSQEWAGHTDTQYF,TGTGCCAGCAGCCAAGAGTGGGCGGGGCACACAGATACGCAGTATTTT
TRBV7-8,TRBJ2-7,-,-,CASSLRLQGRHEQYF,TGTGCCAGCAGCTTAAGACTGCAGGGGAGACACGAGCAGTACTTC
TRBV11-1,TRBJ2-5,-,-,CASSLLGKQETQYF,TGTGCCAGCAGCCTGTTGGGAAAACAAGAGACCCAGTACTTC
TRBV9,TRBJ1-6,-,-,CASSASGTYNSPLHF,TGTGCCAGCAGCGCGAGCGGGACTTATAATTCACCCCTCCACTTT
TRBV10-2,TRBJ1-3,-,-,CASEDRFSPGNTIYF,TGCGCCAGCGAAGACAGGTTCTCCCCTGGAAACACCATATATTTT
TRBV27,TRBJ2-1,-,-,CASMARGGFTYNEQFF,TGTGCCAGCATGGCTCGTGGGGGCTTTACCTACAATGAGCAGTTCTTC
TRBV18,TRBJ2-1,once,TRBD1,CASSPRQGVNNEQFF,TGTGCCAGCTCACCCCGTCAGGGGGTTAACAATGAGCAGTTCTTC
TRBV7-9,TRBJ2-1,-,TRBD1,CASSLSRTGSDEQFF,TGTGCCAGCAGCTTATCAAGGACAGGGTCGGATGAGCAGTTCTTC
TRBV18,TRBJ2-3,-,-,CASSPPGDGLSDTQYF,TGTGCCAGCTCACCCCCCGGGGACGGCCTATCCGATACGCAGTATTTT
TRBV5-4,TRBJ2-3,-,TRBD1,CASSSTGGNTQYF,TGTGCCAGCAGCTCGACAGGGGGAAATACGCAGTATTTT
TRBV10-1,TRBJ2-7,once,-,CASSESRREQYF,TGCGCCAGCAGTGAGTCCAGGAGGGAGCAGTACTTC
TRBV2,TRBJ1-4,-,-,CASSEAHGANEKLFF,TGTGCCAGCAGTGAAGCGCACGGAGCGAATGAAAAACTGTTTTTT
TRBV28,TRBJ1-5,-,TRBD1,CASSLQGAANHPQHF,TGTGCCAGCAGTTTACAGGGGGCGGCCAATCATCCCCAGCATTTT
TRBV6-1,TRBJ1-1,-,TRBD1,CASSEGTGTTTEAFF,TGTGCCAGCAGTGAAGGGACAGGGACGACCACTGAAGCTTTCTTT
TRBV28,TRBJ2-1,-,-,CASSLLRQGPLSYNEQFF,TGTGCCAGCAGTTTACTGCGGCAGGGCCCTTTATCCTACAATGAGCAGTTCTTC
TRBV11-2,TRBJ2-7,-,-,CASSLEGFGTGRDEQYF,TGTGCCAGCAGCTTAGAGGGTTTCGGCACAGGGCGGGACGAGCAGTACTTC
TRBV27,TRBJ2-5,-,-,CASSLTSSRETQYF,TGTGCCAGCAGCCTAACATCCTCCAGGGAGACCCAGTACTTC
TRBV9,TRBJ1-5,-,-,CASSPGALRNQPQHF,TGTGCCAGCAGCCCCGGGGCATTGAGAAATCAGCCCCAGCATTTT
TRBV2,TRBJ2-7,-,-,CASRGGDGPYEQYF,TGTGCCAGTCGGGGAGGCGACGGGCCCTACGAGCAGTACTTC
TRBV28,TRBJ2-4,-,-,CASSLFGLEPLAKNIQYF,TGTGCCAGCAGTTTATTCGGACTGGAGCCCCTAGCCAAAAACATTCAGTACTTC
TRBV19,TRBJ2-1,-,-,CASSPKPSSPRRQQFF,TGTGCCAGTAGTCCCAAACCCAGTAGTCCCCGACGACAGCAGTTCTTC
TRBV2,TRBJ2-2,-,-,CASSEGYLAGELFF,TGTGCCAGCAGTGAAGGGTATCTGGCCGGGGAGCTGTTTTTT
TRBV18,TRBJ2-1,-,-,CASSDRLEQFF,TGTGCCAGCTCAGATAGACTTGAGCAGTTCTTC
TRBV29-1,TRBJ2-1,-,-,CSAIEGSGYSSYNEQFF,TGCAGCGCAATTGAAGGTAGCGGCTACAGCTCCTACAATGAGCAGTTCTTC
TRBV29-1,TRBJ2-1,-,-,CSAPPRGGSNEQFF,TGCAGCGCCCCCCCCCGAGGGGGGTCCAATGAGCAGTTCTTC
TRBV7-9,TRBJ2-3,once,TRBD1,CASRGQGVGAWYF,TGTGCCAGCAGAGGACAGGGGGTCGGGGCATGGTATTTT
TRBV25-1,TRBJ2-2,-,TRBD2,CARWTKAGGPTGELFF,TGTGCCAGATGGACTAAGGCGGGAGGGCCGACCGGGGAGCTGTTTTTT
TRBV5-1,TRBJ2-1,-,TRBD2,CASSLKRERREQFF,TGCGCCAGCAGCTTGAAGCGGGAGCGTCGTGAGCAGTTCTTC
TRBV28,TRBJ2-7,-,-,CASSILTKGVGEQYF,TGTGCCAGCAGTATTCTTACAAAGGGGGTGGGCGAGCAGTACTTC
TRBV7-6,TRBJ2-7,-,-,CASSLMALDVTYEQYF,TGTGCCAGCAGCTTAATGGCCCTCGATGTCACCTACGAGCAGTACTTC
TRBV28,TRBJ2-2,-,-,CASSWARVVSGELFF,TGTGCCAGCAGCTGGGCCAGGGTAGTTAGCGGGGAGCTGTTTTTT
TRBV6-7,TRBJ2-7,-,-,CATPRETTGYEQYF,TGTGCCACCCCTCGGGAGACTACGGGGTACGAGCAGTACTTC
TRBV19,TRBJ1-2,-,-,CASTARGFNDGYTF,TGTGCTTCCACCGCTCGGGGGTTTAACGATGGCTACACCTTC
TRBV9,TRBJ2-7,-,-,CASSVGLASDRYEQYF,TGTGCCAGCAGCGTAGGTCTGGCTAGCGACCGCTACGAGCAGTACTTC
TRBV5-1,TRBJ1-1,-,-,CASSLTATNTEAFF,TGCGCCAGCAGCTTAACCGCTACGAACACTGAAGCTTTCTTT